This T cell receptor (beta chain) was documented in a study of T cells in Graves' hyperthyroidism and ophthalmopathy. Findings and limits, study-wide: Most thyroid clonotypes that were expanded above 0.001 also turned up in blood. Researchers report that a 13 V-J model separated ophthalmopathy from stable hyperthyroidism.

A few counts support this clonotype. The target antigen is unknown. The study based diagnoses on clinical symptoms, serum thyroxine and TRAb, thyroid ultrasound and orbital computed tomography. The length of the CDR3 is 13 residues. Germline CDR1 and CDR2: DFQATT and SNEGSKA (reference sequence). Trimming left V 3 bases short and J 3 bases short, with 9 bases between. Amplification of TCR beta CDR3 regions was performed using RNA transcripts as template. The HTBI primer set was used in a first-round RT-PCR of the TCR CDR3. TCRdb recomputed calls from the multiplex PCR reads with MiXCR, one row per CDR3 protein. The repertoire holds roughly 750,000 distinct CDR3 sequences, with about 16% as singletons.

The source of this sequence is a man aged 18 to 29 with Graves' hyperthyroidism. The rearrangement links TRBV20-1 to TRBJ1-5, with D perhaps matching TRBD1 (5 bases). Sequencing used blood. The CDR3 reads CSASKGVNQPQHF. The DNA of the CDR3 is TGCAGTGCTAGTAAAGGGGTCAATCAGCCCCAGCATTTT.